This is a list of T cell receptor beta chains from one sample in a study of cytomegalovirus exposure and HLA in healthy donors. Produced via immunoSEQ multiplex PCR; TCRdb's table is partial and in-frame only. The sample table includes over 65,000 clones. The sequenced sample was PBMCs. The origin of the receptors is a young man in good health and CMV-seronegative. Both conserved end residues are part of each CDR3. Fields, in order: V gene, J gene, D gene, CDR3 DNA, CDR3 protein. D genes are given only for firm matches.

TRBV27	TRBJ1-5	NA	TGTGCCAGCAGTTTAGGGGGCTGGGGCGAGACCCAGCATTTT	CASSLGGWGETQHF
TRBV7-9	TRBJ2-3	TRBD2	TGTGCCAGCAGCTTTCTACTAGCGGGTGCAACAGATACGCAGTATTTT	CASSFLLAGATDTQYF
TRBV4-1	TRBJ2-5	NA	TGCGCCAGCAGCCAAGGGGGGCAAGGCAGGGGGGTACAATACTTC	CASSQGGQGRGVQYF
TRBV5-6	TRBJ2-1	TRBD1	TGTGCCAGCAGCTTCGTAACCCGGACAGGGAGGGAGCAGTTCTTC	CASSFVTRTGREQFF
TRBV27	TRBJ2-7	TRBD1	TGTGCCAGCAGTCCCGGGACAGGGTATGTCCACGAGCAGTACTTC	CASSPGTGYVHEQYF
TRBV6-5	TRBJ2-5	TRBD2	TGTGCCAGCAGTCAGACCCCGGGGGGTGAGCAGTACTTC	CASSQTPGGEQYF
TRBV7-7	TRBJ1-6	NA	TGTGCTAGCAGCCTACTCCCAGGGGATTCACCCCTCCACTTT	CASSLLPGDSPLHF
TRBV12-5	TRBJ1-1	NA	TGTGCTAGTGGTTGGTCAGGGGCGGTTGAAGCTTTCTTT	CASGWSGAVEAFF
TRBV5-1	TRBJ1-2	NA	TGCGCCAGCAGCTTGGGAGCCCTAGGGGGAGTTGGCTACACCTTC	CASSLGALGGVGYTF
TRBV11-3	TRBJ2-7	NA	TGTGCCAGCAGCTCTGGACAGAGGCCAGACTACGAGCAGTACTTC	CASSSGQRPDYEQYF
TRBV5-1	TRBJ1-6	NA	TGCGCCAGCAGCCACACACGCGATCGGGGTTCACCCCTCCACTTT	CASSHTRDRGSPLHF
TRBV5-1	TRBJ1-6	TRBD1	TGCGCCAGCAGGGGACAGGATAATTCACCCCTCCACTTT	CASRGQDNSPLHF
TRBV7-2	TRBJ1-3	NA	TGTGCCAGCAGCTTAGCGTCACGGGGAAACACCATATATTTT	CASSLASRGNTIYF
TRBV7-2	TRBJ2-7	TRBD2	TGTGCCAGCAGCTCCCGAGGGGGGGCACTAGCGGGAACAACCTACGAGCAGTACTTC	CASSSRGGALAGTTYEQYF
TRBV5-1	TRBJ2-3	NA	TGCGCCAGCAGCTTTTCTGTGGGGGGTCAACTTACGCATACGCAGTATTTT	CASSFSVGGQLTHTQYF
TRBV6-4	TRBJ1-2	NA	TGTGCCAGCAGTTATCACAGGGAGACTAACTATGGCTACACCTTC	CASSYHRETNYGYTF
TRBV18	TRBJ2-7	NA	TGTGCCAGCTCACGGGAGCACCTGGGGAACGAGCAGTACTTC	CASSREHLGNEQYF
TRBV27	TRBJ1-6	NA	TGTGCCAGCAGTTTCGGGAGAAAGAATTCACCCCTCCACTTT	CASSFGRKNSPLHF
TRBV5-1	TRBJ1-4	NA	TGCGCCAGCAGCCCGCCGGGATACGCAACTAATGAAAAACTGTTTTTT	CASSPPGYATNEKLFF
TRBV7-3	TRBJ2-7	NA	TGTGCCAGCATCCCGAGGAGCCGGACCTACGAGCAGTACTTC	CASIPRSRTYEQYF
TRBV6-5	TRBJ1-2	TRBD1	TGTGCCAGCAGTTCCAGGGGGCTTCGTGGCTACACCTTC	CASSSRGLRGYTF
TRBV7-8	TRBJ2-7	NA	TGTGCCAGCAGCTTTCGACAAGAGCAGTACTTC	CASSFRQEQYF
TRBV6-1	TRBJ2-5	NA	TGTGCCAGCAGTGAAGTGGGCAGGAAAAGGGAGACCCAGTACTTC	CASSEVGRKRETQYF
TRBV6-1	TRBJ2-7	NA	TGTGCCAGCATCAAGACTGATGCCTACGAGCAGTACTTC	CASIKTDAYEQYF
TRBV18	TRBJ1-2	NA	TGTGCCAGCTCACCACAGGGGGGGTATGGCTACACCTTC	CASSPQGGYGYTF
TRBV6-5	TRBJ2-7	NA	TGTGCCAGCAGCCCGCAACCAAGCGTCTCCTACGAGCAGTACTTC	CASSPQPSVSYEQYF
TRBV6-6	TRBJ2-5	NA	TGTGCCAGCACCCTTTACCAGCGAGAGACCCAGTACTTC	CASTLYQRETQYF
TRBV2	TRBJ1-2	TRBD1	TGTGCCAGCACGGTCGAGACAGGGGGCTATGGCTACACCTTC	CASTVETGGYGYTF
TRBV15	TRBJ1-2	NA	TGTGCCACCAGTCCCCCGGGTTTTAGCTACACCTTC	CATSPPGFSYTF
TRBV7-3	TRBJ1-1	NA	TGTGCCAGCAGCCTAGGAGGTTCCGCTGAAGCTTTCTTT	CASSLGGSAEAFF
TRBV7-3	TRBJ1-3	TRBD1	TGTGCCAGCAGCTTCGCCGCCCCAGGGACAGCCGGAAACACCATATATTTT	CASSFAAPGTAGNTIYF
TRBV4-1	TRBJ2-7	NA	TGCGCCAGCAGCCAGACTACAGGGTATCGGTACGAGCAGTACTTC	CASSQTTGYRYEQYF
TRBV27	TRBJ2-7	NA	TGTGCCAGCAGTTTTGGCCACGAGCAGTACTTC	CASSFGHEQYF
TRBV7-9	TRBJ1-6	NA	TGTGCCAGCAGCGGCCCGGGAGTAAACACCACACCCCTCCACTTT	CASSGPGVNTTPLHF
TRBV4-1	TRBJ1-5	TRBD1	TGCGCCAGCAGCCCTAGACAGGGTGGGACGAATCAACCCCAGCATTTT	CASSPRQGGTNQPQHF
TRBV28	TRBJ2-1	TRBD2	TGTGCCAGCAGTTCCACTAGCGGGAGGACAGGCTCCCCTTCCAATGAGCAGTTCTTC	CASSSTSGRTGSPSNEQFF
TRBV5-1	TRBJ2-1	NA	TGCGCCAGCAGCTTGGGGCTCCCTCTCAATGAGCAGTTCTTC	CASSLGLPLNEQFF
TRBV9	TRBJ2-3	NA	TGTGCCAGCAGCGCCAGGACTGGGACAGATACGCAGTATTTT	CASSARTGTDTQYF
TRBV6-5	TRBJ1-2	TRBD1	TGTGCCAGCAGTCCTAGACCGACAGGGGACGGCGGCTACACCTTC	CASSPRPTGDGGYTF
TRBV19	TRBJ1-1	NA	TGTGCCAGTAGGCCACTCTGGGGACTCCATTTGAAAGCTTTCTTT	CASRPLWGLHLKAFF
TRBV15	TRBJ2-7	NA	TGTGCCACCAGCGGACAGACTCTCCACGAGCAGTACTTC	CATSGQTLHEQYF
TRBV29-1	TRBJ1-1	NA	TGCAGCGCCTCGACGGCCGCCCTAGAGGCTTTCTTT	CSASTAALEAFF
TRBV4-1	TRBJ1-6	TRBD1	TGCGCCAGCAGCCCCGGACAGGCGAATAATTCACCCCTCCACTTT	CASSPGQANNSPLHF
TRBV7-3	TRBJ2-5	NA	TGTGCCAGCAGCTTAAGAGGGCTCGGAGAGACCCAGTACTTC	CASSLRGLGETQYF
TRBV4-3	TRBJ1-3	NA	TGCGCCAGCAGCCTCTACAGGGCTGCTGGAAACACCATATATTTT	CASSLYRAAGNTIYF
TRBV4-2	TRBJ1-5	TRBD1	TGTGCCAGCAGCCGCACCACAGGGGGCAGCGATCAGCCCCAGCATTTT	CASSRTTGGSDQPQHF
TRBV4-1	TRBJ2-5	NA	TGCGCCAGCAGCCAAGGCTTCTGGACAGAAGAGACCCAGTACTTC	CASSQGFWTEETQYF
TRBV6-1	TRBJ2-7	TRBD2	TGTGCCAGCAGTGAAGGAGCGGGGAGCTCCTACGAGCAGTACTTC	CASSEGAGSSYEQYF
TRBV7-9	TRBJ1-1	NA	TGTGCCAGCAGCTTCCGCATCCAGGTTGAAGCTTTCTTT	CASSFRIQVEAFF
TRBV18	TRBJ2-5	TRBD1	TGTGCCAGCTCACCCACGACGGTAGGGGGCGGTGAGACCCAGTACTTC	CASSPTTVGGGETQYF
TRBV7-3	TRBJ1-2	NA	TGTGCCAGCAGCTTAGGAGGGAACTATGGCTACACCTTC	CASSLGGNYGYTF
TRBV11-3	TRBJ2-1	NA	TGTGCCAGCAGCTTCCAGCTAGTGGGCAATGAGCAGTTCTTC	CASSFQLVGNEQFF